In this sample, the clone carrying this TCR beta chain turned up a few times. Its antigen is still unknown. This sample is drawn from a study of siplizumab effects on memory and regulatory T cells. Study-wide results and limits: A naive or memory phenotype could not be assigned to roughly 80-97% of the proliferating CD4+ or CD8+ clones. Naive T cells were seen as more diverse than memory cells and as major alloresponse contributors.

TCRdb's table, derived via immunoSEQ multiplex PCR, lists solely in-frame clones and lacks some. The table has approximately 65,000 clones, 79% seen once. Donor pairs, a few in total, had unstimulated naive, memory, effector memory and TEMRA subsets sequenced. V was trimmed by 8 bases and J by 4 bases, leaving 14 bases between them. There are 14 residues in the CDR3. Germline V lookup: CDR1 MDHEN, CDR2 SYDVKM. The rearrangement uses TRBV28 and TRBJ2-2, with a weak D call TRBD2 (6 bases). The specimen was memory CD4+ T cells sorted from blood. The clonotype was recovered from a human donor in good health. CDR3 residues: CASLPVGGTGELFF. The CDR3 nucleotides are TGTGCCAGCCTCCCGGTGGGGGGCACCGGGGAGCTGTTTTTT. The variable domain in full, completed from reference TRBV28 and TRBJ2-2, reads DVKVTQSSRYLVKRTGEKVFLECVQDMDHENMFWYRQDPGLGLRLIYFSYDVKMKEKGDIPEGYSVSREKKERFSLILESASTNQTSMYLCASLPVGGTGELFFGEGSRLTVL.